Following are 10 T cell receptor beta chains from one sample sequenced in a study of blood T cell repertoires in COVID-19 (TCRdb year 2020). Libraries were constructed by the immunoSEQ multiplex PCR assay. TCRdb retrieved this table from immuneACCESS and kept in-frame rearrangements only. Not all clones are present; in checked studies, unresolved V genes account for under half, and no reason is known for the remainder. Within this sample are nearly 25,000 clones, with 65% to 80% of them counted one time only. Around 7% of the sample is in the top ten clones. The sequencing sample was made of peripheral blood. Receptor source: a man over 45 with COVID-19, enrolled during active disease.

The rearrangement joins TRBV28 to TRBJ2-4, with TRBD1 identical over 8 bases. Germline lookup yields CDR1 MDHEN and CDR2 SYDVKM. The CDR3 totals 14 residues. V shed 5 bases and J 8 bases; nucleotides not matched to a gene: 8. DNA of the CDR3: TGTGCCAGCAGTATGACAGGGGTGGTGGACATTCAGTACTTC. Translating it yields CASSMTGVVDIQYF. Full variable domain (missing parts from reference TRBV28 and TRBJ2-4): DVKVTQSSRYLVKRTGEKVFLECVQDMDHENMFWYRQDPGLGLRLIYFSYDVKMKEKGDIPEGYSVSREKKERFSLILESASTNQTSMYLCASSMTGVVDIQYFGAGTRLSVL.

This chain links TRBV18 with TRBJ2-7; a weak D match, TRBD2 (5 bases). The germline V gene has CDR1 KGHSH and CDR2 LQKENI. Trimming stripped 1 base from V and 4 bases from J, with 11 bases between. There are 14 residues in the CDR3. The CDR3 nucleotides read TGTGCCAGCTCACCACGGACTCACCTTTACGAGCAGTACTTC. The encoded protein is CASSPRTHLYEQYF.

V gene TRBV19 combines with J gene TRBJ2-2; possibly TRBD1 for D (5 bases). Germline-derived CDR1 and CDR2 are LNHDA and SQIVND (reference sequence). This CDR3 has 15 amino acids. V was pared by 7 bases and J by 1 base, with 13 bases between. The CDR3 region has the DNA TGTGCCAGTATCATAGGGGTAGAGAACACCGGGGAGCTGTTTTTT. Residues: CASIIGVENTGELFF.

This chain links TRBV29-1 with TRBJ1-4; 9 bases map to TRBD1. V lost 6 bases, J lost 14 bases, and 16 bases stayed unmatched. This CDR3 contains 14 residues. The germline CDR1 and CDR2 sequences are SQVTM and ANQGSEA. The CDR3 coding sequence is TGCAGCGTCCTACAGGGGGCTAATGAAAAACTGCTGTTTTTT. Amino acids: CSVLQGANEKLLFF.

This sequence joins TRBV12-3 or TRBV12-4 and TRBJ2-5; TRBD1 aligns across 9 bases. After removal of 6 bases from V and 4 bases from J, the junction contained 3 bases not matched to a gene. The CDR3 loop spans 13 amino acids. This CDR3 reads CASRQGAGETQYF. Here the CDR3 DNA reads TGTGCCAGCAGACAGGGGGCCGGAGAGACCCAGTACTTC.

The chain has TRBV3-1 (or the pseudogene TRBV3-2) and TRBJ2-7; 10 nucleotides line up with TRBD2. CDR1 is LGHDT and CDR2 is YNNKEL in the germline V gene (reference sequence). Trimming took 1 base from V and 0 from J; bases not matched to a gene: 6. The CDR3 has 17 residues. CDR3 loop: CASSQAVGLAVSYEQYF. Here the CDR3 DNA reads TGTGCCAGCAGCCAAGCCGTAGGACTAGCGGTCTCCTACGAGCAGTACTTC.

CDR3 nucleotide sequence: TGTGCCAGCAGTCCGGGACAGGTCACCTACGAGCAGTACTTC. It is translated as CASSPGQVTYEQYF. The V gene is TRBV6-2 or TRBV6-3, the J gene TRBJ2-7; 8 nucleotides line up with TRBD1. The junction had 5 bases not matched to a gene; V was cut back by 5 bases and J by 2 bases. This CDR3 region has 14 residues. CDR1 and CDR2 from the germline V gene are MNHEY and SVGEGT.

The chain links TRBV5-1 to TRBJ2-5, with TRBD2 matching 7 bases. This CDR3 region has 16 residues. J was trimmed by 2 bases and V by 4 bases; bases with no gene match: 11. Per germline, CDR1 SGHRS and CDR2 YFSETQ. CDR3: CASSGGIAGYQETQYF. CDR3 nucleotide sequence: TGCGCCAGCAGCGGGGGTATAGCGGGTTATCAAGAGACCCAGTACTTC.

The V and J genes are TRBV29-1 and TRBJ1-2; TRBD1 aligns across 7 bases. CDR1 SQVTM and CDR2 ANQGSEA come from the germline V gene. J was trimmed by 4 bases and V by 1 base; bases with no gene match: 9. This CDR3 has 15 amino acids. The CDR3 DNA sequence: TGCAGCGTTGAAGGGGGCAGGGGGTACTCCTATGGCTACACCTTC. This translates into CSVEGGRGYSYGYTF.

The rearrangement links TRBV12-5 to TRBJ2-5; 10 bases line up with TRBD2. CDR3 length: 13 amino acids. CDR1 and CDR2 from the germline V gene are LGHNT and FRNRAP. V dropped 7 bases and J dropped 3; count of bases not matched to a gene: 2. CDR3 amino acids: CASASGGEETQYF. CDR3 coding DNA: TGTGCTAGTGCGAGCGGGGGGGAAGAGACCCAGTACTTC.